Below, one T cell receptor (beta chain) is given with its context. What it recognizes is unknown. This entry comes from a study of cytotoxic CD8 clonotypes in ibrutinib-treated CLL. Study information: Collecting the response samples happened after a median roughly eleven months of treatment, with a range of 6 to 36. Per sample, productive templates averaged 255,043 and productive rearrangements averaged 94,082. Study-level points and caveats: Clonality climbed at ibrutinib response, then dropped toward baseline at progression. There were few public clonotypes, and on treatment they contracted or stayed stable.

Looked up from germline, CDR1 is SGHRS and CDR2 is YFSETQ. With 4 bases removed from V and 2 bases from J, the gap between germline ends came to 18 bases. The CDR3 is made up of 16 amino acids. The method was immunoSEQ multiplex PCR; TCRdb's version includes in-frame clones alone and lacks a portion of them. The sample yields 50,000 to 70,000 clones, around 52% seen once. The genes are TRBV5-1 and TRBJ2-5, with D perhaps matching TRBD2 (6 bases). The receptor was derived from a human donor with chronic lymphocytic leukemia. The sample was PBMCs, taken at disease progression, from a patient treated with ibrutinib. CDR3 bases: TGCGCCAGCAGCCCCGGAGGGGTAGGACAACAAGAGACCCAGTACTTC. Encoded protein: CASSPGGVGQQETQYF. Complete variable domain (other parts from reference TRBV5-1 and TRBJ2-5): KAGVTQTPRYLIKTRGQQVTLSCSPISGHRSVSWYQQTPGQGLQFLFEYFSETQRNKGNFPGRFSGRQFSNSRSEMNVSTLELGDSALYLCASSPGGVGQQETQYFGPGTRLLVL.